This is a list of T cell receptor beta chains from one sample in a study of patients and donors after allogeneic stem cell transplantation. One entry per CDR3 protein, called by TCRdb with MiXCR from the RT-PCR reads. The table lists tens of thousands of distinct CDR3 sequences, roughly a third of them singletons. Material for sequencing was blood, either unsorted or a sorted T cell fraction (not recorded which). The source of these receptors is a human donor who was either an allogeneic HSCT recipient or a stem cell or donor lymphocyte infusion donor (not recorded which). It is not recorded whose cells these are; they may come from a transplant donor. Each CDR3 is given with its conserved first and last residue. D genes are given only for firm matches. Clone size, where shown, is once, few, many, or a class for clones that have expanded.

>14|NA|NA|TRBJ2-7|TRBV4-3
TGCGCCAGCAGCCAAGACGGGAGCTCCTACGAGCAGTACTTC
CASSQDGSSYEQYF
>16|NA|NA|TRBJ2-1|TRBV7-2
TGTGCCAGCAGCTTAGTTGGGAGAAGCTCCTACAATGAGCAGTTCTTC
CASSLVGRSSYNEQFF
>15|NA|NA|TRBJ1-5|TRBV20-1
TGCAGTGCTAGAGATTTTGGGCAGAGCAATCAGCCCCAGCATTTT
CSARDFGQSNQPQHF
>14|NA|NA|TRBJ1-3|TRBV7-6
TGTGCCAGCAGACCAACAGGGTCTGGAAACACCATATATTTT
CASRPTGSGNTIYF
>14|TRBD1|NA|TRBJ1-1|TRBV12-3/TRBV12-4
TGTGCCAGCACTTGGACAGGGAAGAACACTGAAGCTTTCTTT
CASTWTGKNTEAFF
>12|NA|few|TRBJ1-3|TRBV7-2
TGTGCCAGCAGCTTCTCAGGAAACACCATATATTTT
CASSFSGNTIYF
>13|NA|NA|TRBJ2-7|TRBV7-9
TGTGCCAGCAGCTTAGCGCGCTCCCACGAGCAGTACTTC
CASSLARSHEQYF
>19|TRBD2|few|TRBJ2-2|TRBV4-2
TGTGCCAGCAGCCAAGATCCTAGCGGTGACGCATCCTGGGTCGGGGAGCTGTTTTTT
CASSQDPSGDASWVGELFF
>11|NA|NA|TRBJ2-2|TRBV12-3/TRBV12-4
TGTGCCAGCACCCTCACCGGGGAGCTGTTTTTT
CASTLTGELFF
>14|NA|many|TRBJ1-1|TRBV12-3/TRBV12-4
TGTGCCAGCAGTTTATCAGGGGCTGGGACTGAAGCTTTCTTT
CASSLSGAGTEAFF
>14|NA|NA|TRBJ2-7|TRBV24-1
TGTGCCACCAGTGATTCCGCTCAGACCTACGAGCAGTACTTC
CATSDSAQTYEQYF
>13|NA|NA|TRBJ2-5|TRBV5-6
TGTGCCAGCAGTCCCATGGCGGAAGAGACCCAGTACTTC
CASSPMAEETQYF
>13|NA|few|TRBJ2-2|TRBV20-1
TGCAGTGCTAGGAGTTCGAACACCGGGGAGCTGTTTTTT
CSARSSNTGELFF
>15|NA|few|TRBJ1-6|TRBV4-2
TGTGCCAGCAGCAACGAGGCCAGAAGCAATTCACCCCTCCACTTT
CASSNEARSNSPLHF
>14|NA|NA|TRBJ2-7|TRBV6-5
TGTGCCAGCAGCAAGGGGCGCAGGGTCTACGAGCAGTACTTC
CASSKGRRVYEQYF
>14|NA|NA|TRBJ1-1|TRBV5-1
TGCGCCAGCAGCTTGGTGATTGGGAACACTGAAGCTTTCTTT
CASSLVIGNTEAFF
>12|NA|few|TRBJ1-5|TRBV29-1
TGCAGCGTTGGAGGGGGAGATCAGCCCCAGCATTTT
CSVGGGDQPQHF
>16|TRBD1|NA|TRBJ2-5|TRBV7-2
TGTGCCAGCAGCTCACCCGGGACAGGGGTACAAGAGACCCAGTACTTC
CASSSPGTGVQETQYF
>13|TRBD1|NA|TRBJ1-1|TRBV7-8
TGTGCCAGCAGATTTCAGGGGGCTTCTGAAGCTTTCTTT
CASRFQGASEAFF
>10|NA|few|TRBJ2-1|TRBV7-9
TGTGCCAGCAGCCCGACCCAGCAGTTCTTC
CASSPTQQFF
>12|NA|NA|TRBJ2-1|TRBV11-1
TGTGCCAGCAGCCTTAGATACAATGAGCAGTTCTTC
CASSLRYNEQFF
>11|NA|NA|TRBJ2-5|TRBV11-2
TGTGCCAGCAGCTTTGTTGGGACCCAGTACTTC
CASSFVGTQYF
>15|NA|NA|TRBJ1-4|TRBV7-8
TGTGCCAGCAGCTCAGCCGACATTTCATGGGAAAAACTGTTTTTT
CASSSADISWEKLFF
>15|TRBD1|NA|TRBJ2-3|TRBV2
TGTGCCAGCAGTGTAAGGGGGCGGGTAGAAGATACGCAGTATTTT
CASSVRGRVEDTQYF
>13|NA|few|TRBJ1-1|TRBV24-1
TGTGCCACCAGGAAAACAGGGTATCCTGAAGCTTTCTTT
CATRKTGYPEAFF
>14|NA|NA|TRBJ2-3|TRBV18
TGTGCCAGCTCACCAACGGACAGCACAGATACGCAGTATTTT
CASSPTDSTDTQYF
>14|TRBD2|once|TRBJ2-1|TRBV29-1
TGCAGCGTTGAGGCGCCTAGCGGGGGCAATGAGCAGTTCTTC
CSVEAPSGGNEQFF
>15|NA|few|TRBJ2-5|TRBV5-1
TGCGCCAGCAGCTTGTCTAGCCCGTACCAAGAGACCCAGTACTTC
CASSLSSPYQETQYF
>16|TRBD1|NA|TRBJ1-6|TRBV5-6
TGTGCCAGCAGCCTCCGGGCGGGACAGGGGAATTCACCCCTCCACTTT
CASSLRAGQGNSPLHF
>15|NA|few|TRBJ1-5|TRBV20-1
TGCAGTGCTAGAGACGGGTCCAGGGCGAATCAGCCCCAGCATTTT
CSARDGSRANQPQHF
>13|NA|NA|TRBJ1-2|TRBV20-1
TGCAGTGCTAGACACTGGACGAATGATGGCTACACCTTC
CSARHWTNDGYTF
>16|TRBD2|NA|TRBJ2-3|TRBV12-3/TRBV12-4
TGTGCCAGCAGTTTCTCCGGACTAGCGGACACAGATACGCAGTATTTT
CASSFSGLADTDTQYF
>15|TRBD1|NA|TRBJ1-2|TRBV7-9
TGTGCCAGCAGCCGCCGGGGACAGGGGCACTATGGCTACACCTTC
CASSRRGQGHYGYTF
>12|NA|NA|TRBJ1-2|TRBV12-3/TRBV12-4
TGTGCCAGCAGCTCCCCTCGGGGAGGCTACACCTTC
CASSSPRGGYTF
>13|NA|NA|TRBJ2-3|TRBV29-1
TGCAGCGTTTGCACCTTTAGCACAGATACGCAGTATTTT
CSVCTFSTDTQYF
>14|NA|once|TRBJ2-1|TRBV7-2
TGTGCCAGCAGCTTACTGTGGCAGAGCAATGAGCAGTTCTTC
CASSLLWQSNEQFF
>14|TRBD1|many|TRBJ1-5|TRBV12-3/TRBV12-4
TGTGCCAGCAGTTTTGCCAGGGGGAATCAGCCCCAGCATTTT
CASSFARGNQPQHF
>14|TRBD2|NA|TRBJ2-5|TRBV12-3/TRBV12-4
TGTGCCAGCAGAACAGCGGGGGTCCGTGAGACCCAGTACTTC
CASRTAGVRETQYF
>13|NA|NA|TRBJ1-2|TRBV7-9
TGTGCCAGCAGCGGCGTGGAGGACTATGGCTACACCTTC
CASSGVEDYGYTF
>17|NA|NA|TRBJ2-7|TRBV21-1
TGTGCCAGCAGCGCCGGACTAGCGGGACTATTCTCCTACGAGCAGTACTTC
CASSAGLAGLFSYEQYF
>13|NA|NA|TRBJ2-3|TRBV10-3
TGTGCCATCAAGCCCGGCCCCACAGATACGCAGTATTTT
CAIKPGPTDTQYF
>17|NA|few|TRBJ2-5|TRBV6-2/TRBV6-3
TGTGCCAGCAGTTACGGGGGGACAGAATCTTACCAAGAGACCCAGTACTTC
CASSYGGTESYQETQYF
>17|NA|NA|TRBJ1-1|TRBV4-3
TGCGCCAGCAGCCAAGAAGAGTGGGCAGGGAAGGTCGCTGAAGCTTTCTTT
CASSQEEWAGKVAEAFF
>13|NA|NA|TRBJ1-6|TRBV15
TGTGCCACCAGCAGAGCACAAAATTCACCCCTCCACTTT
CATSRAQNSPLHF
>16|NA|few|TRBJ2-2|TRBV24-1
TGTGCCACCAGTGATTTTCAGGGCGCGGACACCGGGGAGCTGTTTTTT
CATSDFQGADTGELFF
>14|NA|NA|TRBJ2-5|TRBV10-3
TGTGCCATCAGTGAGTCGAAATTAGTGAGGACCCAGTACTTC
CAISESKLVRTQYF
>13|NA|few|TRBJ2-1|TRBV15
TGTGCCACAGGTACGGGACGCGGGAATGAGCAGTTCTTC
CATGTGRGNEQFF
>14|NA|NA|TRBJ2-7|TRBV24-1
TGTGCCACCAGTGGTGTACAGGAAGGATCCGAGCAGTACTTC
CATSGVQEGSEQYF
>17|NA|NA|TRBJ2-3|TRBV6-2/TRBV6-3
TGTGCCAGCACCCCCCCGGGGGCGAGAGGGAGCACAGATACGCAGTATTTT
CASTPPGARGSTDTQYF
>16|NA|NA|TRBJ1-1|TRBV7-9
TGTGCCAGCGGCTACCGGGACGGGAAACTGAACACTGAAGCTTTCTTT
CASGYRDGKLNTEAFF
>13|NA|NA|TRBJ2-1|TRBV6-5
TGTGCCAGCAGGCGGGCTTCCTACAATGAGCAGTTCTTC
CASRRASYNEQFF